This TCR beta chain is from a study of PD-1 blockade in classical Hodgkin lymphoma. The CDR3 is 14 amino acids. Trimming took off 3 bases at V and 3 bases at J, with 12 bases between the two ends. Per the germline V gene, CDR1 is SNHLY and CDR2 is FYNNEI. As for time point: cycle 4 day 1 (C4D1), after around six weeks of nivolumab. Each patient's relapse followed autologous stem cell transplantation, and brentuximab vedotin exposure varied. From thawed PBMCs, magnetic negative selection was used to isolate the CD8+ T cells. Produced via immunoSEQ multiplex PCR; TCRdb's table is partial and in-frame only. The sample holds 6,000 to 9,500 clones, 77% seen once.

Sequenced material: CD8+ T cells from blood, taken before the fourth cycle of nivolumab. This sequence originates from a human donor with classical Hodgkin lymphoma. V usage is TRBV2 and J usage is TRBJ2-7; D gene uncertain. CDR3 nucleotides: TGTGCCAGCAGTGATATTGGCAGCTTCTACGAGCAGTACTTC. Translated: CASSDIGSFYEQYF.